These T cell receptor beta chains were read from a single sample in a study of human T cells and chemical hapten exposure. TCRdb passed the RACE reads through MiXCR, listing each CDR3 protein once. In the table there are hundreds of thousands of distinct CDR3 sequences, about 6% of which are singletons. The sample in question was whole blood, obtained in connection with sensitization to the hapten diphenylcyclopropenone (DPC). These receptors all stem from a woman in her late teens or twenties with alopecia areata. Some clones in this sample may be carry-over from other donors' samples. The CDR3 runs from the conserved cysteine through the conserved F or W. A D gene is named only where the DNA matches it firmly. The listing skips clone size in some rows; elsewhere it reads once, few, many or a size class.

j_call v_call d_call clone_size cdr3_aa cdr3_nt
TRBJ2-1 TRBV5-6 TRBD1 many CASSPLDRVEQFF TGTGCCAGCAGCCCCCTGGACAGGGTTGAGCAGTTCTTC
TRBJ2-1 TRBV7-3 TRBD2 few CASSSVRSRTSGDSYNEQFF TGTGCCAGCAGCTCCGTCCGCTCCCGGACTAGCGGGGATTCCTACAATGAGCAGTTCTTC
TRBJ2-6 TRBV10-3 TRBD1 many CAISEYRDRGSGANVLTF TGTGCCATCAGTGAGTACCGGGACAGGGGCTCTGGGGCCAACGTCCTGACTTTC
TRBJ1-5 TRBV7-9 TRBD1 many CASSIGQGEGSNQPQHF TGTGCCAGCAGCATTGGACAGGGCGAAGGTAGCAATCAGCCCCAGCATTTT
TRBJ2-6 TRBV6-5 NA NA CASTLGGGSGANVLTF TGTGCCAGCACCCTGGGAGGGGGCAGTGGGGCCAACGTCCTGACTTTC
TRBJ2-3 TRBV24-1 NA few CATSDLPAGTDTQYF TGTGCCACCAGTGATTTGCCGGCAGGCACAGATACGCAGTATTTT
TRBJ2-7 TRBV7-6 NA many CASSLDVARAYEQYF TGTGCCAGCAGCTTAGATGTCGCGAGGGCTTACGAGCAGTACTTC
TRBJ1-2 TRBV6-1 NA NA CASSEAGRGYDGYTF TGTGCCAGCAGTGAAGCAGGGAGGGGATACGATGGCTACACCTTC
TRBJ1-4 TRBV10-3 NA NA CAISEGGTWQKLFF TGTGCCATCAGTGAAGGGGGGACATGGCAAAAACTGTTTTTT
TRBJ1-2 TRBV3-1 NA many CASSQRGHRGYTF TGTGCCAGCAGCCAAAGGGGACACCGAGGCTACACCTTC
TRBJ1-2 TRBV5-1 TRBD1 many CASSAARTGGYTF TGCGCCAGCAGCGCGGCTCGGACAGGCGGCTACACCTTC
TRBJ2-5 TRBV7-9 TRBD2 few CASFLAGRGVTQYF TGTGCCAGCTTTCTCGCCGGGCGGGGGGTGACCCAGTACTTC
TRBJ2-7 TRBV5-1 TRBD1 many CASSSMTGHDEQYF TGCGCCAGCAGCTCGATGACAGGGCACGACGAGCAGTACTTC
TRBJ2-3 TRBV29-1 NA many CSVTLTTAYTTDTQYF TGCAGCGTCACATTGACCACCGCGTATACCACAGATACGCAGTATTTT
TRBJ1-4 TRBV25-1 NA few CASSEALEEKLFF TGTGCCAGCAGTGAAGCATTAGAGGAAAAACTGTTTTTT
TRBJ1-6 TRBV7-2 NA many CASSLKGGSNSPLHF TGTGCCAGCAGCTTAAAAGGGGGAAGTAATTCACCCCTCCACTTT
TRBJ2-5 TRBV5-1 NA NA CASTGRAGSRTQYF TGCGCCAGCACAGGCCGGGCAGGGTCGAGGACCCAGTACTTC
TRBJ1-2 TRBV7-9 NA many CASSPQGTNYGYTF TGTGCCAGCAGCCCGCAGGGGACTAACTATGGCTACACCTTC
TRBJ1-2 TRBV6-2/TRBV6-3 NA few CASSYSPRDAYGYTF TGTGCCAGCAGTTACTCGCCCAGGGATGCCTATGGCTACACCTTC
TRBJ2-3 TRBV2 TRBD2 NA CASSSGEGTDTQYF TGTGCCAGCAGCAGCGGGGAAGGTACAGATACGCAGTATTTT
TRBJ1-5 TRBV12-3/TRBV12-4 NA few CASSDQTTYQPQHF TGTGCCAGCAGTGATCAGACAACCTATCAGCCCCAGCATTTT
TRBJ2-2 TRBV14 NA many CASSHPPTGPRGTGELFF TGTGCCAGCAGCCACCCCCCGACAGGCCCACGGGGAACCGGGGAGCTGTTTTTT
TRBJ1-1 TRBV6-5 TRBD1 many CASSYDRGNTEAFF TGTGCCAGCAGCTACGACAGGGGAAACACTGAAGCTTTCTTT
TRBJ1-1 TRBV9 TRBD1 many CASSAGTGGRNTEAFF TGTGCCAGCAGCGCAGGGACAGGGGGCAGGAACACTGAAGCTTTCTTT
TRBJ1-1 TRBV7-9 NA NA CASSLSGLTEAFF TGTGCCAGCAGCTTATCAGGGCTAACTGAAGCTTTCTTT
TRBJ2-7 TRBV5-1 TRBD2 few CASSLLLAGSYEQYF TGCGCCAGCAGCTTGTTGCTAGCGGGGTCCTACGAGCAGTACTTC
TRBJ1-4 TRBV28 NA NA CASISVPPGRHEKLFF TGTGCCAGCATTTCGGTCCCCCCGGGACGGCATGAAAAACTGTTTTTT
TRBJ2-3 TRBV7-9 TRBD2 few CASSSGLVDTQYF TGTGCCAGCAGCTCCGGACTAGTAGATACGCAGTATTTT
TRBJ1-5 TRBV11-2 NA many CATARDSNQPQHF TGTGCCACCGCCCGGGATAGCAATCAGCCCCAGCATTTT
TRBJ1-5 TRBV10-3 NA many CAISTQGSGNQPQHF TGTGCCATCAGCACACAGGGTTCAGGCAATCAGCCCCAGCATTTT
TRBJ2-2 TRBV10-3 NA NA CAITNTGELFF TGTGCCATCACCAACACCGGGGAGCTGTTTTTT
TRBJ1-4 TRBV5-4 TRBD1 NA CASSLDPGQGSSGSLTTNEKLFF TGTGCCAGCAGCTTGGATCCGGGACAGGGTTCCTCCGGATCCCTCACAACTAATGAAAAACTGTTTTTT
TRBJ1-5 TRBV7-9 NA few CASSLAGGSSNQPQHF TGTGCCAGCAGCTTAGCAGGGGGTTCAAGCAATCAGCCCCAGCATTTT
TRBJ2-7 TRBV20-1 NA few CSASKTGSSYEQYF TGCAGTGCTTCCAAGACAGGCAGCTCCTACGAGCAGTACTTC
TRBJ2-7 TRBV28 NA many CASSPPGYEQYF TGTGCCAGCAGTCCTCCAGGCTACGAGCAGTACTTC
TRBJ1-5 TRBV9 NA many CASSVDGRNQPQHF TGTGCCAGCAGCGTAGATGGACGGAATCAGCCCCAGCATTTT
TRBJ1-1 TRBV6-5 NA many CASSSNQEAFF TGTGCCAGCAGTTCCAATCAGGAAGCTTTCTTT
TRBJ2-7 TRBV6-5 TRBD1 few CASSAGTGKTYEQYF TGTGCCAGCAGTGCCGGGACAGGTAAAACCTACGAGCAGTACTTC
TRBJ1-2 TRBV5-6 NA many CASSTDISDGYTF TGTGCCAGCAGCACGGACATTTCCGATGGCTACACCTTC
TRBJ2-3 TRBV6-5 NA few CASSPTGRLTDTQYF TGTGCCAGCAGTCCCACAGGAAGACTTACAGATACGCAGTATTTT
TRBJ1-2 TRBV5-4 NA many CASSLGEIDGYTF TGTGCCAGCAGCTTGGGAGAAATAGATGGCTACACCTTC
TRBJ1-6 TRBV7-8 NA many CASSVQFIRSYNSPLHF TGTGCCAGCAGCGTTCAATTCATTAGGAGTTATAATTCACCCCTCCACTTT
TRBJ2-3 TRBV28 NA few CASSFDSAVDTQYF TGTGCCAGCAGTTTTGATAGTGCAGTGGATACGCAGTATTTT
TRBJ1-6 TRBV20-1 TRBD1 many CSARTQGAAIESSPLHF TGCAGTGCTAGAACCCAGGGGGCCGCCATCGAGAGTTCACCCCTCCACTTT
TRBJ1-5 TRBV6-1 NA few CASSAERGGYQPQHF TGTGCCAGCAGTGCCGAGCGAGGGGGGTATCAGCCCCAGCATTTT
TRBJ1-5 TRBV20-1 NA few CSARMAGVNQPQHF TGCAGTGCTAGAATGGCAGGGGTCAATCAGCCCCAGCATTTT
TRBJ1-5 TRBV20-1 NA NA CSASSVAGSNQPQHF TGCAGTGCTAGTTCGGTGGCAGGGAGCAATCAGCCCCAGCATTTT
TRBJ2-3 TRBV5-1 TRBD2 many CASSPSSGGVLDTQYF TGCGCCAGCAGTCCTTCTAGCGGGGGGGTACTAGATACGCAGTATTTT
TRBJ1-3 TRBV5-1 NA many CASRRGASVSGNTIYF TGCGCCAGCAGAAGAGGGGCCTCTGTCTCTGGAAACACCATATATTTT
TRBJ2-1 TRBV27 NA NA CASSLRGELSYNEQFF TGTGCCAGCAGTCTCCGCGGGGAGCTGTCGTACAATGAGCAGTTCTTC
TRBJ2-3 TRBV10-3 NA many CAISDARGPTDTQYF TGTGCCATCAGTGACGCCCGGGGACCCACAGATACGCAGTATTTT
TRBJ2-3 TRBV6-2/TRBV6-3 NA many CASSFQGDTQYF TGTGCCAGCAGTTTTCAGGGAGATACGCAGTATTTT